The 27 T cell receptor beta chains given below trace back to one sample, sequenced in a study of T cell changes during pregnancy in multiple sclerosis. TCRdb keeps only in-frame clones here, not all; method: immunoSEQ multiplex PCR. In the table there are tens of thousands of clones, around 92% of which are singletons. Sequenced material: CD4+ T cells from peripheral blood mononuclear cells, taken after pregnancy. Source of these receptors: a female donor with multiple sclerosis, enrolled in a pregnancy study.

The chain carries TRBV5-5 and TRBJ2-6, with a weak D call TRBD2 (6 bases). The germline V gene encodes CDR1 SGHKS and CDR2 YYEKEE (reference sequence). The CDR3 has 17 residues. V dropped 0 bases and J dropped 0 bases, with 10 bases sitting between them. As DNA, the CDR3 is TGTGCCAGCAGCTTGGTGGCGGGGCCCTCTGGGGCCAACGTCCTGACTTTC. It yields the protein CASSLVAGPSGANVLTF.

The V and J genes are TRBV6-5 and TRBJ2-1; D gene unclear. CDR1 MNHEY and CDR2 SVGAGI come from the germline V gene. Trimming took 6 bases from V and 4 from J, leaving 10 bases between them. This CDR3 has 13 residues. CDR3 coding DNA: TGTGCCAGCAGCAGACTGGCTTACAATGAGCAGTTCTTC. It encodes CASSRLAYNEQFF.

The V and J genes are TRBV7-2 and TRBJ2-5; 7 bases line up with TRBD2. This CDR3 comprises 14 residues. The V gene end was trimmed by 7 bases and the J gene end by 5 bases; junction bases not matched to a gene: 10. Germline V gene lookup returns CDR1 SGHTA and CDR2 FQGNSA. The CDR3: CASNLLARGETQYF. Written as DNA, the CDR3 is TGTGCCAGCAACCTACTAGCGAGAGGGGAGACCCAGTACTTC.

The chain joins TRBV19 to TRBJ2-7; D might be TRBD2 (6 bases). There are 14 residues in the CDR3. Trimming left V 1 base short and J 3 bases short, with 10 bases between. Germline V gene lookup returns CDR1 LNHDA and CDR2 SQIVND (reference sequence). The CDR3 nucleotides read TGTGCCAGTAGTATAGCGGGAGCCCTCTACGAGCAGTACTTC. Its protein product is CASSIAGALYEQYF.

CDR3: CSVMTGGNTEAFF. Here the CDR3 DNA reads TGCAGCGTAATGACAGGGGGGAACACTGAAGCTTTCTTT. The V gene is TRBV29-1, the J gene TRBJ1-1, with 9 bases matching TRBD1. This CDR3 contains 13 residues. CDR1 and CDR2 from the germline V gene are SQVTM and ANQGSEA. V was clipped by 6 bases and J by 1 base; unmatched bases: 3.

The V call is TRBV4-2, the J call TRBJ2-1; 11 nucleotides match TRBD2. Per the germline V gene, CDR1 is LGHNA and CDR2 is YNFKEQ. The CDR3 loop spans 15 amino acids. V lost 7 bases, J lost 3 bases, and 5 bases stayed unmatched. DNA of the CDR3: TGTGCCAGCACCCCAGGGACTAGCGGCTACAATGAGCAGTTCTTC. Translation gives CASTPGTSGYNEQFF.

This clone was observed a handful of times. DNA of the CDR3: TGTGCCAGCAGCTTAGGACAAAACACCGGGGAGCTGTTTTTT. It encodes CASSLGQNTGELFF. This chain links TRBV7-2 with TRBJ2-2, with D unresolved. Germline values: CDR1 SGHTA, CDR2 FQGNSA. This CDR3 comprises 14 residues. V dropped 1 base and J dropped 2 bases, with 5 bases sitting between them. Full variable domain (missing parts from reference TRBV7-2 and TRBJ2-2): GAGVSQSPSNKVTEKGKDVELRCDPISGHTALYWYRQSLGQGLEFLIYFQGNSAPDKSGLPSDRFSAERTGGSVSTLTIQRTQQEDSAVYLCASSLGQNTGELFFGEGSRLTVL.

The V gene is TRBV4-2, the J gene TRBJ1-2; D is unclear. The CDR3 contains 15 residues. V was trimmed by 0 bases and J by 5 bases, leaving 13 bases between them. Germline V lookup: CDR1 LGHNA, CDR2 YNFKEQ. The CDR3 is CASSQDPEREYGYTF. The CDR3 DNA is TGTGCCAGCAGCCAAGATCCTGAGAGGGAATATGGCTACACCTTC.

The rearrangement joins TRBV14 to TRBJ2-5, with 8 positions matching TRBD2. J was trimmed by 3 bases and V by 4 bases; bases with no gene match: 7. The CDR3 covers 15 residues. Germline loops: CDR1 SGHDN, CDR2 FVKESK. DNA of the CDR3: TGTGCCAGCAGCCCCCGCGGGGGGCCCAAAGAGACCCAGTACTTC. It is translated as CASSPRGGPKETQYF.

The chain is built from TRBV6-4 and TRBJ1-4, with unresolved D. V lost 3 bases and J 7 bases, leaving 9 bases between the germline ends. The CDR3 is 13 amino acids. Germline CDR1 and CDR2: MRHNA and SNTAGT. The CDR3 sequence is CASSEEPGEKLFF. The CDR3 DNA follows: TGTGCCAGCAGTGAAGAGCCCGGTGAAAAACTGTTTTTT.

The V call is TRBV19, the J call TRBJ2-5; 8 positions match TRBD2. This CDR3 contains 15 residues. Germline CDR1 LNHDA, CDR2 SQIVND (reference sequence). V trimming: 1 base; J trimming: 5 bases; junction bases outside the gene matches: 6. In DNA form, the CDR3 reads TGTGCCAGTAGTATAGTGCGGGGGGCATGGGAGACCCAGTACTTC. Encoded protein: CASSIVRGAWETQYF. The full variable domain, in which reference TRBV19 and TRBJ2-5 provide the parts outside the CDR3, is DGGITQSPKYLFRKEGQNVTLSCEQNLNHDAMYWYRQDPGQGLRLIYYSQIVNDFQKGDIAEGYSVSREKKESFPLTVTSAQKNPTAFYLCASSIVRGAWETQYFGPGTRLLVL.

The chain combines TRBV9 with TRBJ2-1; weak D call: TRBD2 (6 bases). Germline V lookup: CDR1 SGDLS, CDR2 YYNGEE. Trimming cost V 4 bases and J 1 base, with 15 bases left between them. This CDR3 comprises 16 residues. In nucleotides, the CDR3 is TGTGCCAGCAGCCTCACCGAGCGGGTGTCCTACAATGAGCAGTTCTTC. Translating gives CASSLTERVSYNEQFF.

The V call is TRBV5-1, the J call TRBJ2-1; 9 positions agree with TRBD2. CDR3 length: 15 amino acids. With V trimmed by 0 bases and J by 4 bases, 2 bases remained unmatched. Germline V CDR1 and CDR2: SGHRS, YFSETQ. In DNA form, the CDR3 reads TGCGCCAGCAGCTTGGGGCTAGCGGGGTACAATGAGCAGTTCTTC. As protein: CASSLGLAGYNEQFF.

The chain links TRBV19 to TRBJ1-4; TRBD1 is a possible D gene (5 bases). The CDR3 has 14 residues. The ends were cut back, 6 bases at V and 5 bases at J, with 13 bases in the middle. Germline-derived CDR1 and CDR2 are LNHDA and SQIVND (reference sequence). CDR3 in DNA: TGTGCCAGTAGCCTTGACAGCCCAAATGAAAAACTGTTTTTT. This encodes CASSLDSPNEKLFF.

The chain links TRBV6-1 to TRBJ1-2; the D gene is possibly TRBD1 (5 bases). Trimming pared 4 bases from V and 4 bases from J, leaving 10 bases between. The CDR3 contains 13 residues. In germline, CDR1 is MNHNS, CDR2 SASEGT. CDR3 amino acids: CASSATGIYGYTF. DNA of the CDR3: TGTGCCAGCAGTGCAACAGGAATCTATGGCTACACCTTC.

The V and J genes are TRBV4-3 and TRBJ2-1; TRBD2 matches at 8 bases. The CDR3 consists of 15 residues. With 6 bases clipped from V and 0 bases from J, the junction kept 4 bases outside the gene matches. Germline assignment: CDR1 LGHNA and CDR2 YSLEER. The DNA of the CDR3 is TGCGCCAGCAGGTTAAGCGGGAGCTCCTACAATGAGCAGTTCTTC. As protein: CASRLSGSSYNEQFF.

This chain uses TRBV7-2 with TRBJ2-3, with 8 bases lining up with TRBD1. V dropped 4 bases and J dropped 3; count of bases not matched to a gene: 6. The germline V gene has CDR1 SGHTA and CDR2 FQGNSA. CDR3 size: 15 residues. The CDR3 loop is CASSSRTGRTDTQYF. The CDR3 DNA reads as TGTGCCAGCAGCTCACGGACAGGGCGGACAGATACGCAGTATTTT.

This rearrangement joins TRBV4-3 to TRBJ2-3; 8 positions agree with TRBD2. The CDR3 runs to 15 residues. The J segment lost 0 bases and the V segment lost 4 bases, leaving 3 bases of the junction unmatched. CDR1 and CDR2 from the germline V gene are LGHNA and YSLEER. The CDR3 protein is CASSLAGSSTDTQYF. In DNA form, the CDR3 reads TGCGCCAGCAGCCTAGCGGGATCTAGCACAGATACGCAGTATTTT.

This clone was found once. The V and J genes are TRBV19 and TRBJ1-5, with 8 nucleotides matching TRBD1. This CDR3 has 18 amino acids. Trimming at V came to 3 bases and at J to 4 bases, leaving 14 bases not matched to a gene. Germline V gives CDR1 LNHDA, CDR2 SQIVND (reference sequence). CDR3 region: CASSIRPTGQVTNQPQHF. CDR3 DNA sequence: TGTGCCAGTAGTATCAGGCCTACGGGACAGGTTACTAATCAGCCCCAGCATTTT.

This chain uses TRBV6-6 with TRBJ1-2; D is possibly TRBD1 (5 bases). The V end lost 0 bases, the J end lost 2 bases, and 7 bases lay between the germline ends. The CDR3 is made up of 14 amino acids. In germline, CDR1 is MNHNY, CDR2 SVGAGI (reference sequence). Here the CDR3 reads CASSYSGGNYGYTF. In DNA, the CDR3 is TGTGCCAGCAGTTACTCGGGGGGGAACTATGGCTACACCTTC.

The gene calls are TRBV30 and TRBJ1-1; D is undetermined. CDR3 length: 13 residues. The ends were cut back, 1 base at V and 2 bases at J, with 8 bases in the middle. Germline V gene data show CDR1 as GTSNPN and CDR2 as SVGIG (reference sequence). CDR3 bases: TGTGCCTGGAGTGCGGGATTTAACACTGAAGCTTTCTTT. Translated, it gives CAWSAGFNTEAFF. Drawing the rest from reference TRBV30 and TRBJ1-1, the complete variable domain is SQTIHQWPATLVQPVGSPLSLECTVEGTSNPNLYWYRQAAGRGLQLLFYSVGIGQISSEVPQNLSASRPQDRQFILSSKKLLLSDSGFYLCAWSAGFNTEAFFGQGTRLTVV.

This clone was detected only a few times. V usage is TRBV4-2 and J usage is TRBJ2-1, with 7 bases identical to TRBD2. This CDR3 contains 16 residues. Germline V gives CDR1 LGHNA, CDR2 YNFKEQ. V dropped 2 bases and J dropped 6; count of bases not matched to a gene: 10. The CDR3 spells CASSQFTPLALNEQFF. CDR3 DNA: TGTGCCAGCAGCCAATTTACCCCACTAGCGCTCAATGAGCAGTTCTTC.

The V and J genes are TRBV5-6 and TRBJ1-2; no reliable D call. The CDR3 is 14 residues long. Trimming took 4 bases from V and 9 from J, leaving 19 bases between them. Germline values: CDR1 SGHDT, CDR2 YYEEEE. For the CDR3, the DNA is TGTGCCAGCAGCCCAACGAGAGAAGAACTCAGCTACACCTTC. It specifies CASSPTREELSYTF.

CDR3 coding DNA: TGTGCCAGCAGCGCTGACAGGACTTATTCACCCCTCCACTTT. It translates to CASSADRTYSPLHF. The rearrangement joins TRBV5-4 to TRBJ1-6; possible D gene TRBD1, 6 bases. Germline assignment: CDR1 SGHNT and CDR2 YYREEE (reference sequence). V was pared by 4 bases and J by 8 bases, with 13 bases between. CDR3 size: 14 residues.

The V gene is TRBV9, the J gene TRBJ1-3, with D uncertain. Trimming cost V 4 bases and J 7 bases, with 15 bases left between them. The CDR3 has 14 residues. Per the germline V gene, CDR1 is SGDLS and CDR2 is YYNGEE. CDR3 coding DNA: TGTGCCAGCAGCCCCCCCGGGGTAAGGAACACCATATATTTT. Protein sequence: CASSPPGVRNTIYF. The full variable domain, with the rest looked up from reference TRBV9 and TRBJ1-3, is DSGVTQTPKHLITATGQRVTLRCSPRSGDLSVYWYQQSLDQGLQFLIQYYNGEERAKGNILERFSAQQFPDLHSELNLSSLELGDSALYFCASSPPGVRNTIYFGEGSWLTVV.

CDR3 DNA: TGCAGCACGGGCGGGACTAGCGGGGAGGAGCAGTACTTC. It specifies CSTGGTSGEEQYF. The rearrangement uses TRBV29-1 and TRBJ2-7; 13 positions agree with TRBD2. The V and J ends lost 8 bases and 7 bases, in that order; junction bases with no gene match: 8. Germline V gives CDR1 SQVTM, CDR2 ANQGSEA. This CDR3 is 13 amino acids long.

The chain uses TRBV7-2 and TRBJ2-1; TRBD1 matches at 8 bases. Germline assignment: CDR1 SGHTA and CDR2 FQGNSA. This CDR3 comprises 14 residues. V lost 1 base and J lost 9; bases outside the gene matches: 5. DNA of the CDR3: TGTGCCAGCAGCTTAGGGGACAGGACTGGTGAGCAGTTCTTC. Translating gives CASSLGDRTGEQFF.